Listed below are T cell receptor beta chains from one sample, sequenced in a study of blood T cell repertoires in COVID-19. Method: immunoSEQ multiplex PCR; TCRdb's copy keeps in-frame clones and lacks some. The data show more than 110,000 clones, with roughly 88% seen just once and around 4.5% held by the top ten. Sequenced material: PBMCs or T cells enriched from blood (not recorded which). These receptors were collected from a man aged 50 to 59 who had recovered from COVID-19. Each CDR3 is given with its conserved first and last residue. Fields, in order: J gene, D gene, V gene, clone size, CDR3 DNA, CDR3 protein. D genes are given only for firm matches. Only part of the rows carry a size: once, few, many, or a class if the clone is expanded.

>TRBJ1-5|-|TRBV24-1|-
TGTGCCACCAGTTCGGAGGGATTGCAGCCCCAGCATTTT
CATSSEGLQPQHF
>TRBJ2-1|-|TRBV5-8|few
TGTGCCAGCAGCTCAGCCGGGACTTTTTACAATGAGCAGTTCTTC
CASSSAGTFYNEQFF
>TRBJ1-4|-|TRBV4-3|-
TGCGCCAGCAGCCCATCGTACTCCCGCAGGGAAAAACTGTTTTTT
CASSPSYSRREKLFF
>TRBJ2-7|TRBD2|TRBV11-1|-
TGTGCCAGCAGACCTAGCGGGAGCCCCTACGAGCAGTACTTC
CASRPSGSPYEQYF
>TRBJ1-2|TRBD1|TRBV12-3/TRBV12-4|-
TGTGCCAGCGGAGATAACAGGGGGGAGAGATTC
CASGDNRGERF
>TRBJ2-3|TRBD1|TRBV7-3|-
TGTGCCAGCAGCTTAGGGACAGTAGCAGATACGCAGTATTTT
CASSLGTVADTQYF
>TRBJ2-1|-|TRBV19|-
TGTGCCAGTAGTATAGATAAGTGGCGCGGCGGCGATGAGCAGTTCTTC
CASSIDKWRGGDEQFF
>TRBJ1-2|TRBD1|TRBV6-2/TRBV6-3|once
TGTGCCAGCAGTTACGCGACAGGGTACTATGGCTACACCTTC
CASSYATGYYGYTF
>TRBJ1-3|-|TRBV28|-
TGTGTTACATCTGGAAACACCATATATTTT
CVTSGNTIYF
>TRBJ1-2|-|TRBV2|once
TGTGCCAGCAGTGAAGGGGGGCGCAAATACGGCTACACCTTC
CASSEGGRKYGYTF
>TRBJ1-1|TRBD1|TRBV19|-
TGTGCCAGTAGTATAGAGCGGACAGGAAAGAGGAACACTGAAGCTTTCTTT
CASSIERTGKRNTEAFF
>TRBJ2-2|TRBD2|TRBV24-1|-
TGTGCCACCAGTGATCGGACCGGGACTATCACCGGGGAGCTGTTTTTT
CATSDRTGTITGELFF
>TRBJ1-4|-|TRBV9|-
TGTGCCAGCAGTGAGGGGGGGACTAATGAAAAACTGTTTTTT
CASSEGGTNEKLFF
>TRBJ2-1|-|TRBV27|-
TGTGCCAGCAGTTTTTTAGTTCGGGACAATGAGCAGTTCTTC
CASSFLVRDNEQFF
>TRBJ1-5|TRBD1|TRBV7-2|-
TGTGCCAGCAGCCCCTGGACAGGGAATGGTCAGCCCCAGCATTTT
CASSPWTGNGQPQHF
>TRBJ1-5|-|TRBV6-6|-
TGTGCCAGCAGTCCACCCCCTCGCTACAATCAGCCCCAGCATTTT
CASSPPPRYNQPQHF
>TRBJ1-4|-|TRBV2|-
TGTGCCAGCAGTGTAGGCGGACTATCAACTAATGAAAAACTGTTTTTT
CASSVGGLSTNEKLFF
>TRBJ1-5|-|TRBV2|few
TGTGCCAGCAGTGACAGGGGCTTCAATCAGCCCCAGCATTTT
CASSDRGFNQPQHF
>TRBJ2-6|-|TRBV27|once
TGTGCCAGCAGAGAGTCAGGGTTCCCTGGGGCCAACGTCCTGACTTTC
CASRESGFPGANVLTF
>TRBJ2-3|TRBD1|TRBV2|once
TGTGCCAGCAGTCGGGACAGGGGCGCAGATACGCAGTATTTT
CASSRDRGADTQYF
>TRBJ1-3|-|TRBV30|-
TGTGCCTGGACAGGGTGGTTCTCTGGAAACACCATATATTTT
CAWTGWFSGNTIYF
>TRBJ2-4|-|TRBV27|-
TGTGCCAGCAGTTTAATAAGCGGAGGGAACATTCAGTACTTC
CASSLISGGNIQYF
>TRBJ1-1|TRBD1|TRBV7-2|once
TGTGCCAGCAGCTTACAGGGGGGCACTGAAGCTTTCTTT
CASSLQGGTEAFF
>TRBJ2-5|TRBD2|TRBV9|-
TGTGCCAGCAGCGTACGCAGCGGGAGGCCGGAGACCCAGTACTTC
CASSVRSGRPETQYF
>TRBJ2-5|TRBD2|TRBV27|-
TGTGCCAGCAGTCATCTAGCGGGGGAAGAGACCCAGTACTTC
CASSHLAGEETQYF
>TRBJ2-7|-|TRBV7-2|few
TGTGCCAGCAGCCTCAGCGGGCGATACGAGCAGTACTTC
CASSLSGRYEQYF
>TRBJ1-6|TRBD1|TRBV7-6|-
TGTGCCAGCAGCTTTGGACAGGTCGGGAATTCACCCCTCCACTTT
CASSFGQVGNSPLHF
>TRBJ1-2|TRBD1|TRBV3-1/TRBV3-2|-
TGTGCCAGCAGCCAATGTCCCGTGACAGGGAAGGAGGGTTGCTATGGCTACACCTTC
CASSQCPVTGKEGCYGYTF
>TRBJ1-2|TRBD1|TRBV5-4|-
TGTGCCAGCCTCTCCGCAGGGGGCGCGTTATCTAACTATGGCTACACCTTC
CASLSAGGALSNYGYTF
>TRBJ2-3|TRBD2|TRBV28|-
TGTGCCAGCAGTTCACGGCTAGCGGGAGCATTCACAGATACGCAGTATTTT
CASSSRLAGAFTDTQYF
>TRBJ1-4|-|TRBV30|-
TGTGCCTGGAGTTTCACCGGTGAAAAACTGTTTTTT
CAWSFTGEKLFF
>TRBJ2-3|-|TRBV4-3|-
TGCGCCAGCAGCCAAGACCAGGGCACAGATACGCAGTATTTT
CASSQDQGTDTQYF
>TRBJ1-5|-|TRBV12-3/TRBV12-4|-
TGTGCCAGCAGTCCCCGTGGCAATCAGCCCCAGCATTTT
CASSPRGNQPQHF
>TRBJ2-2|TRBD1|TRBV2|-
TGTGCCAGCAGTTCATTCGAGGACAGGTCCACCGGGGAGCTGTTTTTT
CASSSFEDRSTGELFF
>TRBJ2-3|-|TRBV5-1|once
TGCGCCAGCAGCCGGACAGGCACAGATACGCAGTATTTT
CASSRTGTDTQYF
>TRBJ2-3|TRBD2|TRBV28|-
TGTGCCAGCAGTCTTAGCGGGAGCCGGGCAGATACGCAGTATTTT
CASSLSGSRADTQYF